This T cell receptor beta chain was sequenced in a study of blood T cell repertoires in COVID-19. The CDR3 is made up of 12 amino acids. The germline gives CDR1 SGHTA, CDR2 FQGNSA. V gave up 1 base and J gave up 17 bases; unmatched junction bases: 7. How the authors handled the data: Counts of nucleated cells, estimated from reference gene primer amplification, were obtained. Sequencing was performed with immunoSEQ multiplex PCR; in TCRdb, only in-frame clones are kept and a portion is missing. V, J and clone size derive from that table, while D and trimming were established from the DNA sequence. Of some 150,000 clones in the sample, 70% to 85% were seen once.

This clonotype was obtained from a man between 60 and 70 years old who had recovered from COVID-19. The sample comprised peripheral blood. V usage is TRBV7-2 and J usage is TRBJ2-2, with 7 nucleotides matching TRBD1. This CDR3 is CASSLGRGSHFF. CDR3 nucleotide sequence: TGTGCCAGCAGCTTAGGCAGGGGGAGCCACTTTTTT.